This T cell receptor (beta chain) came from a study of cytomegalovirus exposure and HLA in healthy donors. Study results and limitations: There were a few CMV-associated chains whose specificity for CMV antigens was confirmed in vitro. Cytomegalovirus association was listed for roughly 160 TCR beta chains.

Per the germline V gene, CDR1 is SGHVS and CDR2 is FNYEAQ. V lost 1 base and J lost 4, with 10 bases in between. The CDR3 extends over 14 amino acids. PCR involved 60 Vbeta and 13 Jbeta primers. Repertoires were generated with immunoSEQ multiplex PCR, while TCRdb's copy carries only in-frame clones and drops some. The table has 150,000 or so clones, over 75% seen once. Likely unrecorded immune exposures existed in these nominally healthy donors. In this sample, this clone turned up once. Its antigen is not identified. Sequencing was done on a sample of PBMCs. The receptor was derived from a man younger than 30 in good health and CMV-seropositive. The chain combines TRBV7-6 with TRBJ1-1; maybe TRBD1 (5 bases). The chain's CDR3 is CASSLGGAFTEAFF. For the CDR3, the DNA is TGTGCCAGCAGCTTAGGGGGCGCGTTCACTGAAGCTTTCTTT.